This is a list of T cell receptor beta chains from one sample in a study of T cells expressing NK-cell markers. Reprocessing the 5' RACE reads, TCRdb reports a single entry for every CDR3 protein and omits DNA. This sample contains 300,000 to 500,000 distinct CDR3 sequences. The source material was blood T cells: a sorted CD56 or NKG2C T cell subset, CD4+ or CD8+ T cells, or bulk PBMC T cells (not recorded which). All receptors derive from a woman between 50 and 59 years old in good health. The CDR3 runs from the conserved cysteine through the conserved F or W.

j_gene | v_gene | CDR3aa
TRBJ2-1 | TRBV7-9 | CASAPGTVGIRDEQFF
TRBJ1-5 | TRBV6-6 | CASSLSISNQPQHF
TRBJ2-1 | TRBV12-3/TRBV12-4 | CASRPGIAGVPNERQFF
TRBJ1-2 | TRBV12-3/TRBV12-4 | CASSWPTAWGYTF
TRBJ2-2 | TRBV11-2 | CASSSGTTNTGELFF
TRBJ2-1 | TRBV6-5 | CASSYSQPGAYNEQFF
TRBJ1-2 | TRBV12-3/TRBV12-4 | CASSPWWTDYGYTF
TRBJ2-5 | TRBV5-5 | CASSPSGTNQETQYF
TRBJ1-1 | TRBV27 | CASSGVTEAFF
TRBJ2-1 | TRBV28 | CASRGTITTHEQFF
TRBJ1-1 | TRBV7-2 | CASSAAGRNTEAFF
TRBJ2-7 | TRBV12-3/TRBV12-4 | CASSPNPRTSGSSYEQYF
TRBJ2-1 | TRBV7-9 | CASSLSYWGTDHNEQFF
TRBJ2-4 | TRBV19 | CASSRTTQTSGWAGNIQYF
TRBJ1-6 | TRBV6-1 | CATHGTANSPLHF
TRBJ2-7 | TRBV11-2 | CASSLDYRGPTYEQYF
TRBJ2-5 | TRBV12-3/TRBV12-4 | CASSFYGGPETQYF
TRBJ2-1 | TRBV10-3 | CAISGGTSGESNEQFF
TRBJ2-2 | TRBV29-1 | CSVESSGELFF
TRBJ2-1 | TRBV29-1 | CSVEGFGVDEQFF
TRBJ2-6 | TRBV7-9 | CASSLRGPTGTESSGANVLTF
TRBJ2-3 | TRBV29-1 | CSVPDQLGAYTQYF
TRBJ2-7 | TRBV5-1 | CASSLQGGTYEQYF
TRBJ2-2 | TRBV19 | CASKPDRVGGELFF
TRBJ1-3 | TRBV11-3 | CASSPTRGSGNTIYF
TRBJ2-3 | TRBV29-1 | CSAQRARTDTQYF
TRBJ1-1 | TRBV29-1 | CSGRQDPNTEAFF
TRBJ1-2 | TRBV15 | CATSREWTNGYTF
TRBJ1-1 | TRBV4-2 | CAQLRGDTEAFF
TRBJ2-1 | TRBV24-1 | CATSDPGTPNEQFF
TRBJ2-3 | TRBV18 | CASSPGGEDTQYF
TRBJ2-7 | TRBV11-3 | CASRLGGGLSNEQYF
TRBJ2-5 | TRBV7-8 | CASSDRRPGTRKETQYF
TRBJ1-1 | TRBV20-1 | CSARGIRMATEAFF
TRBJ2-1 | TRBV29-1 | CSVPSGMSSYNEQFF
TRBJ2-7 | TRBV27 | CASSPRVQGPYEQYF
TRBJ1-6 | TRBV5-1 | CASSLEGASTNSPLHF
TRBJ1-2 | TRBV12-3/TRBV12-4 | CARIRANYGYTF
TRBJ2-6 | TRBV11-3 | CASSPQTGRVSGANVLTF
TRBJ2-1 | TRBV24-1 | CATSDTGTSGPFYNEQFF
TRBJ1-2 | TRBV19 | CASSNGVYGYTF
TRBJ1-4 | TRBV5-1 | CASSPGGANEKLFF
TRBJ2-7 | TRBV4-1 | CASRMASRGVYEQYF
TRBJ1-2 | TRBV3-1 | CASSGAGRQGMNGYTF
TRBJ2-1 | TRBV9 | CASSVVAGANEQFF
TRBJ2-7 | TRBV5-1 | CASSALRTGILYEQYF
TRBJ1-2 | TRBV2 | CASSSTGSFNYGYTF
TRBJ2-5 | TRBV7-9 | CASGGVGETQYF
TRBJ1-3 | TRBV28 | CASSSPVAGTIYF
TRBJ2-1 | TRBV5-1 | CASSPTAGGYNEQFF
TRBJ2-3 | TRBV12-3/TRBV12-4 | CASSRTEWRTDTQYF
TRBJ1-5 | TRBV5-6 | CASSLGGGHNQPQHF
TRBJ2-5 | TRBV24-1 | CATSDSALGGETQYF
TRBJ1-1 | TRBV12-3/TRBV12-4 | CASFTRAEAFF
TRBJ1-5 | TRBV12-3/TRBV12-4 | CASTTYFGDRGNQPQHF
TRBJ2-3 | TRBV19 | CASSRRASGITDTQYF
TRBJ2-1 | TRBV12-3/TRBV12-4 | CASSPGTDNEQFF